This T cell receptor beta chain was identified in a study of STAT5B mutations in CD4+ large granular lymphocyte leukemia. The germline V gene encodes CDR1 SGHRS and CDR2 YFSETQ. The trim removed 3 bases at V and 1 base at J, leaving 12 bases unmatched. The CDR3 extends over 17 amino acids. This clone occurred once. The repertoire was sequenced with immunoSEQ multiplex PCR; TCRdb's copy has only in-frame clones and lacks some. The table includes 20,000 or so clones, roughly 80% detected once. The clonotype comes from a human donor in good health. The chain uses TRBV5-1 and TRBJ2-5; 7 bases map to TRBD2. The specimen sequenced was CD4+ T cells from blood buffy coats. CDR3 in DNA: TGCGCCAGCAGCTCCGGTATACTAGCGTCGTCCCAAGAGACCCAGTACTTC. This translates into CASSSGILASSQETQYF.